A selection of T cell receptor beta chains follows, all from one sample in a study of regulatory T cells in long-lasting Graves disease. TCRdb passed the multiplex PCR reads through MiXCR, listing each CDR3 protein once. The data hold a few hundred thousand distinct CDR3 sequences, with over 15% observed a single time. This same sample was also part of a study on T cells in Graves' hyperthyroidism and ophthalmopathy.

Specimen: peripheral blood mononuclear cells (PBMCs), collected at new diagnosis, from a patient treated with antithyroid drugs. These receptors all come from a woman aged 18-30 years with Graves disease. The CDR3 runs from the conserved cysteine through the conserved F or W. The D gene is left open where the match is weak. Not every row has a clone size; where given, it reads once, few, many or a size class.

>TRBJ2-5|-|TRBV6-1|many
CASSSGWGETQYF
TGTGCCAGCAGCTCCGGATGGGGAGAGACCCAGTACTTC
>TRBJ2-5|TRBD1|TRBV5-1|many
CASASYDRAETQYF
TGCGCCAGCGCCTCCTACGACAGGGCAGAGACCCAGTACTTC
>TRBJ2-7|TRBD2|TRBV20-1|many
CSARVLAASYEQYF
TGCAGTGCTAGAGTACTAGCGGCTTCCTACGAGCAGTACTTC
>TRBJ2-7|-|TRBV5-4|many
CASSLPGHNYEQYF
TGTGCCAGCAGCTTACCGGGACATAACTACGAGCAGTACTTC
>TRBJ2-1|TRBD2|TRBV20-1|many
CSASLRAGTIPYNEQFF
TGCAGTGCTAGTCTCCGGGCCGGGACTATACCTTACAATGAGCAGTTCTTC
>TRBJ2-5|TRBD2|TRBV9|-
CASSVALAGGPQETQYF
TGTGCCAGCAGCGTAGCGCTAGCGGGAGGTCCTCAAGAGACCCAGTACTTC
>TRBJ2-1|TRBD2|TRBV4-3|many
CASSQGTSGRRNEQFF
TGCGCCAGCAGCCAAGGGACTAGCGGGAGGAGGAATGAGCAGTTCTTC
>TRBJ2-1|-|TRBV7-3|many
CASSLISPRGDSYNEQFF
TGTGCCAGCAGCTTAATCTCCCCCCGCGGGGACTCCTACAATGAGCAGTTCTTC
>TRBJ1-5|-|TRBV28|many
CASSPAPRGSNQPQHF
TGTGCCAGCAGTCCCGCCCCCCGGGGCAGCAATCAGCCCCAGCATTTT
>TRBJ1-5|-|TRBV4-3|-
CASSPGRGVNQPQHF
TGCGCCAGCAGTCCGGGTAGGGGGGTCAATCAGCCCCAGCATTTT
>TRBJ2-1|-|TRBV6-2/TRBV6-3|few
CASSDLGAGYNEQFF
TGTGCCAGCAGTGATCTGGGGGCAGGCTACAATGAGCAGTTCTTC
>TRBJ2-3|TRBD1|TRBV27|many
CASSPVTGPINTQYF
TGTGCCAGCAGTCCTGTGACAGGGCCAATTAATACGCAGTATTTT
>TRBJ2-7|TRBD2|TRBV6-2/TRBV6-3|many
CASSSSRSGRTYEQYF
TGTGCCAGCAGTTCCTCCAGAAGCGGGAGAACCTACGAGCAGTACTTC
>TRBJ2-7|TRBD2|TRBV7-2|-
CASSLGLAAGGYEQYF
TGTGCCAGCAGCTTAGGCCTCGCGGCGGGAGGTTACGAGCAGTACTTC
>TRBJ2-1|TRBD2|TRBV11-2|many
CASGTSGTVLHNEQFF
TGTGCCAGCGGGACTAGCGGGACCGTACTACACAATGAGCAGTTCTTC
>TRBJ2-2|-|TRBV11-3|many
CASSLGGSHTGELFF
TGTGCCAGCAGCTTAGGGGGGTCACACACCGGGGAGCTGTTTTTT
>TRBJ1-2|TRBD1|TRBV5-1|-
CASSRNPFNAGTGQHYGYTF
TGCGCCAGCAGCCGAAATCCGTTCAACGCCGGGACAGGGCAGCACTATGGCTACACCTTC
>TRBJ2-3|TRBD1|TRBV7-2|many
CASSLEPGQGTDTQYF
TGTGCCAGCAGCTTGGAGCCGGGACAGGGTACAGATACGCAGTATTTT
>TRBJ1-1|TRBD1|TRBV28|many
CASSTGGGTEAFF
TGTGCCAGCAGCACAGGGGGTGGGACTGAAGCTTTCTTT